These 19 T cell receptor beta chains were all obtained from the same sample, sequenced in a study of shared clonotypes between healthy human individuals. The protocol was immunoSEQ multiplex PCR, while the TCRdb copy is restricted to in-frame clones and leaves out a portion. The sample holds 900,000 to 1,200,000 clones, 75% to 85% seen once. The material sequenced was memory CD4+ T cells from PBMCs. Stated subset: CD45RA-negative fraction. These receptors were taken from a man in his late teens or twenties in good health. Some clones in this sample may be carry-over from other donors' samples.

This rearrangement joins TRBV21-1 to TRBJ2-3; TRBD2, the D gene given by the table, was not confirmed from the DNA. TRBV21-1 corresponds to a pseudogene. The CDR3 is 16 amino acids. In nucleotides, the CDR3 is TGTGCCAGCAGCACAACCGGGACTCCAGTGGGAGATACGCAGTATTTT. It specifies CASSTTGTPVGDTQYF.

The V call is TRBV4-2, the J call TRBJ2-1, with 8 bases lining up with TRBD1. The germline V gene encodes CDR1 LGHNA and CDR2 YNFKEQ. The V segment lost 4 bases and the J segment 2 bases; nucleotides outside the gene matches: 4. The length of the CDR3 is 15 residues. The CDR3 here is CASSPRQGTYNEQFF. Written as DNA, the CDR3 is TGTGCCAGCAGCCCACGACAGGGGACCTACAATGAGCAGTTCTTC.

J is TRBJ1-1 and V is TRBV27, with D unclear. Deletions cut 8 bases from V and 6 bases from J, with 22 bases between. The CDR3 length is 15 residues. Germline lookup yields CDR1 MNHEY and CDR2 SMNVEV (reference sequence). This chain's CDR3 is CASPSTGRYKPEAFF. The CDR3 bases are TGTGCCAGCCCTTCTACCGGACGGTATAAGCCTGAAGCTTTCTTT.

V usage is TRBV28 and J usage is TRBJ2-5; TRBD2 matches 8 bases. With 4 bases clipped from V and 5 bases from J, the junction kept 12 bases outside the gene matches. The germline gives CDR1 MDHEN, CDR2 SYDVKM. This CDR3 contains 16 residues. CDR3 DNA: TGTGCCAGCAGTTCCCCGTGGGCGGGAGGTTTGGAGACCCAGTACTTC. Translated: CASSSPWAGGLETQYF.

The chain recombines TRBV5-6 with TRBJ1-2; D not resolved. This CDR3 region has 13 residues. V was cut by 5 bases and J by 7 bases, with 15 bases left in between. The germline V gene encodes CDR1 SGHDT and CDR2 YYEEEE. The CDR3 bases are TGTGCCAGCAGACCCGGCCTAGTGGGTGGCTACACCTTC. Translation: CASRPGLVGGYTF.

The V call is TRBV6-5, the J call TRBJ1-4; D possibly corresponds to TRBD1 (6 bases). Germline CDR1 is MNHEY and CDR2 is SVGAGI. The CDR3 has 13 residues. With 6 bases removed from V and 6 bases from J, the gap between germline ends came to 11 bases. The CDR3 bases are TGTGCCAGCAGCTGGACAGTGTATGAAAAACTGTTTTTT. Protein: CASSWTVYEKLFF.

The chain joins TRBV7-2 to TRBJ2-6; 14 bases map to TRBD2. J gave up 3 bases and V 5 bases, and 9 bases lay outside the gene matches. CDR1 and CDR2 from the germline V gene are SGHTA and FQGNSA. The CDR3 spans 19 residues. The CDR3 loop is CASSQRGLAGGGGANVLTF. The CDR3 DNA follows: TGTGCCAGCAGCCAAAGAGGACTAGCGGGAGGAGGTGGGGCCAACGTCCTGACTTTC.

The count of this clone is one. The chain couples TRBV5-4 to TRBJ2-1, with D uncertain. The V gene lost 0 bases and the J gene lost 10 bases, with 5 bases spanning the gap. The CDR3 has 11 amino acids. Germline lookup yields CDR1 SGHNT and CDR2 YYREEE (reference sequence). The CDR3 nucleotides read TGTGCCAGCAGCTTGGGGTGGGAGCAGTTCTTC. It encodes CASSLGWEQFF.

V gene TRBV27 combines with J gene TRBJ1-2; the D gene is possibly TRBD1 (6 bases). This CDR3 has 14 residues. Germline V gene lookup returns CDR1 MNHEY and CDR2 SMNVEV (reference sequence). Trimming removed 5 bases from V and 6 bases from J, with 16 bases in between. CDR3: CASSNTEGDDGYTF. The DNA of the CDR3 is TGTGCCAGCAGTAACACCGAGGGGGATGATGGCTACACCTTC.

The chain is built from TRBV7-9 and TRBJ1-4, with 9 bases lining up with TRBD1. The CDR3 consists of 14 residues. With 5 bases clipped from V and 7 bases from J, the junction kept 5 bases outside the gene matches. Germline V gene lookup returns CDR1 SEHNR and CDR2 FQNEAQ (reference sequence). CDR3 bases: TGTGCCAGCAGCCCCGGGACAGGGTTTGAAAAACTGTTTTTT. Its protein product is CASSPGTGFEKLFF.

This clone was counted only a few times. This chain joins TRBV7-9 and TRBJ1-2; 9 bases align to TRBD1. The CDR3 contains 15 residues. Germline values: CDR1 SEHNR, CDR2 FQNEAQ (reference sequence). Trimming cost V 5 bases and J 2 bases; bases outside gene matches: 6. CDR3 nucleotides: TGTGCCAGCAGCCCCGGACAGGGGTTAAACTATGGCTACACCTTC. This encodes CASSPGQGLNYGYTF.

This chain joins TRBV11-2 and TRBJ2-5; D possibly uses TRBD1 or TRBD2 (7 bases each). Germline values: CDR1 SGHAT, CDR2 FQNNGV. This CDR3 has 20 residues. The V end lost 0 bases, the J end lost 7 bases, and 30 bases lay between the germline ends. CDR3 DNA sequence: TGTGCCAGCAGCTTAGATATAGGAGTTAGAGCCAACTCAGGGGGGGGGACCCAGTACTTC. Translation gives CASSLDIGVRANSGGGTQYF.

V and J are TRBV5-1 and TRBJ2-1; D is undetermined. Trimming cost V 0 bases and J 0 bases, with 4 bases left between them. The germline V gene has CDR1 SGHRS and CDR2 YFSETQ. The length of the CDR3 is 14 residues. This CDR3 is CASSLVDSYNEQFF. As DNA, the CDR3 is TGCGCCAGCAGCTTGGTAGACTCCTACAATGAGCAGTTCTTC.

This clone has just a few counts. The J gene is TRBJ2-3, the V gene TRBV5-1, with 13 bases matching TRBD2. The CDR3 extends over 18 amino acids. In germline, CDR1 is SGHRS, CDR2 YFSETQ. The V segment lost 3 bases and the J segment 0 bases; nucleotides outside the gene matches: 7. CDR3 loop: CASSSTGLAGASTDTQYF. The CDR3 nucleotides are TGCGCCAGCAGCTCGACCGGACTAGCGGGGGCTAGCACAGATACGCAGTATTTT.

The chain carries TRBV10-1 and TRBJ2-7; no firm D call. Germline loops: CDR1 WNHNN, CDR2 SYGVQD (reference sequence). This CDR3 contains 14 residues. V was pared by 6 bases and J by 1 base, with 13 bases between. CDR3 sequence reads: CASRPPAPSYEQYF. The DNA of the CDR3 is TGCGCCAGCAGACCCCCAGCGCCGTCCTACGAGCAGTACTTC.

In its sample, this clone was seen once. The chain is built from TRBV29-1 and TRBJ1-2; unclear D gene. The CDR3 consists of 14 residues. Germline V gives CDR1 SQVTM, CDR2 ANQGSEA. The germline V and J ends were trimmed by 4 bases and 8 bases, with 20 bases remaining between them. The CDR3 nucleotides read TGCAGCGTTGGCTCGCTTGGCAACACCCTAGGCTACACCTTC. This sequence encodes CSVGSLGNTLGYTF.

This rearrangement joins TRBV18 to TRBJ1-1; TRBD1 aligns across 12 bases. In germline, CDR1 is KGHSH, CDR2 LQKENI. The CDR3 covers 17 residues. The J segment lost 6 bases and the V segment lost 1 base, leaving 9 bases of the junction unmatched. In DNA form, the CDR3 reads TGTGCCAGCTCACCACGAACCTCGGGACAGGGGGCCGCTGAAGCTTTCTTT. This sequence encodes CASSPRTSGQGAAEAFF.

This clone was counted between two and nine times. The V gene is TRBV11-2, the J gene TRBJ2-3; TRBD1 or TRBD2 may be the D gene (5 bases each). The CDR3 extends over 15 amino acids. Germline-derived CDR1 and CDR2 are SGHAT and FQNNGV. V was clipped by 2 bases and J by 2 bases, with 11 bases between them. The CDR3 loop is CASSLSRDPTDTQYF. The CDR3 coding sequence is TGTGCCAGCAGCTTAAGTCGGGACCCCACAGATACGCAGTATTTT.

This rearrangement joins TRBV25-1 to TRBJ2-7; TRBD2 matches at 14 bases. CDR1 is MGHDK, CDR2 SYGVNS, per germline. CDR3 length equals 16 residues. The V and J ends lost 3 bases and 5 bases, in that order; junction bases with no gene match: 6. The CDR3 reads CASSEPGLAGVHEQYF. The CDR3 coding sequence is TGTGCCAGCAGTGAGCCGGGACTAGCGGGAGTCCACGAGCAGTACTTC.